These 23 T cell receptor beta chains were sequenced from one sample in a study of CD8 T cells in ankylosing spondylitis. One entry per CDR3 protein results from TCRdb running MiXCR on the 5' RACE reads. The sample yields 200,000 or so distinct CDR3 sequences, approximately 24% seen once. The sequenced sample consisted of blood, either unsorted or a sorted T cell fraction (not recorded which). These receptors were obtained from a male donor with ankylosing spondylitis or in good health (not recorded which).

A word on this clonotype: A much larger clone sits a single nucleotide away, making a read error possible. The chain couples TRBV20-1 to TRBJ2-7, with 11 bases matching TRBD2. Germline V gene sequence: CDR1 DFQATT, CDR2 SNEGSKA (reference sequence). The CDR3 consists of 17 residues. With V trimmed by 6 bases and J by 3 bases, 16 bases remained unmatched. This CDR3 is CSAKGASGRLPFYEQYF. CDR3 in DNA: TGCAGTGCGAAGGGGGCTAGCGGGAGGCTTCCCTTCTACGAGCAGTACTTC.

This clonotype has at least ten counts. The CDR3 protein is CASSSASGSTLYEQYF. The CDR3, as DNA: TGTGCCAGCAGCTCCGCTAGCGGGAGTACCCTCTACGAGCAGTACTTC. V and J are TRBV7-2 and TRBJ2-7; TRBD2 matches at 10 bases. This CDR3 has 16 residues. Germline values: CDR1 SGHTA, CDR2 FQGNSA. The V gene end was trimmed by 4 bases and the J gene end by 3 bases; junction bases not matched to a gene: 9.

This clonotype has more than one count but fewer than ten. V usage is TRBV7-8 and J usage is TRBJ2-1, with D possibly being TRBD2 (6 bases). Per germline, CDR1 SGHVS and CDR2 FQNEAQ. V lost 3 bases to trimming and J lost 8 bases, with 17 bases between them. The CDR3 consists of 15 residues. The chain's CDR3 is CASSFVAGLIDEQFF. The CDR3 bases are TGTGCCAGCAGCTTTGTGGCGGGACTTATCGATGAGCAGTTCTTC.

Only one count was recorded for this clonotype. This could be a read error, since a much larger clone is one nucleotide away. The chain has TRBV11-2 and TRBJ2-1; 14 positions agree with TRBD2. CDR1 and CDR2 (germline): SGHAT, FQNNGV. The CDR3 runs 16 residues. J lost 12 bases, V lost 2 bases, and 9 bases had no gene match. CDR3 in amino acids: CASSLKMGLAGAVQFF. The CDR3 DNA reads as TGTGCCAGCAGCTTAAAGATGGGACTAGCGGGAGCTGTGCAGTTCTTC.

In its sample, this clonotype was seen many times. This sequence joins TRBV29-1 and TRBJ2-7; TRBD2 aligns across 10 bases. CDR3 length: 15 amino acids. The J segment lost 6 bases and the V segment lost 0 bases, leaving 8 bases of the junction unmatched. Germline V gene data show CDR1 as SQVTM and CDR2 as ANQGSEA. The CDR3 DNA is TGCAGCGTTGAAGATTGGGCTAGCGGGAGTCGCGAGCAGTACTTC. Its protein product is CSVEDWASGSREQYF.

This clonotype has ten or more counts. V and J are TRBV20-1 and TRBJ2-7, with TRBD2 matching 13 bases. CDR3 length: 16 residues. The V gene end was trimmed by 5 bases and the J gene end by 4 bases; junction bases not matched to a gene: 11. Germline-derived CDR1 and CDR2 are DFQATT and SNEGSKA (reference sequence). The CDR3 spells CSADKPGLAGKYEQYF. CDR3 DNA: TGCAGTGCTGACAAACCGGGACTAGCGGGGAAGTACGAGCAGTACTTC.

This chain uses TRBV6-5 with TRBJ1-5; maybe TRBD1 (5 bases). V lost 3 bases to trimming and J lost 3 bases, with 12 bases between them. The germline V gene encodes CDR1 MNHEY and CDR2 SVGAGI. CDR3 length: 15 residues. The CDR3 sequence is CASSYGGGANQPQHF. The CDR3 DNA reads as TGTGCCAGCAGTTATGGTGGGGGTGCCAATCAGCCCCAGCATTTT.

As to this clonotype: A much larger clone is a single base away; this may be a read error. The chain's CDR3 is CSVENQGQGTQYF. The CDR3, as DNA: TGCAGCGTTGAAAACCAGGGACAAGGGACCCAGTACTTC. The chain links TRBV29-1 to TRBJ2-5; possibly TRBD1 for D (6 bases). CDR3 size: 13 residues. In germline, CDR1 is SQVTM, CDR2 ANQGSEA. Filled out from reference TRBV29-1 and TRBJ2-5, the complete variable domain reads SAVISQKPSRDICQRGTSLTIQCQVDSQVTMMFWYRQQPGQSLTLIATANQGSEATYESGFVIDKFPISRPNLTFSTLTVSNMSPEDSSIYLCSVENQGQGTQYFGPGTRLLVL.

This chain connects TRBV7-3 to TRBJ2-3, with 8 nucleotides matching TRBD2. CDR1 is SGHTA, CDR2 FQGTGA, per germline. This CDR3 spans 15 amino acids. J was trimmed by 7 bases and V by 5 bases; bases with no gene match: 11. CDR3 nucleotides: TGTGCCAGCAGCCGCGAGCGGGGGCCCGAGTATACGCAGTATTTT. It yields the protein CASSRERGPEYTQYF.

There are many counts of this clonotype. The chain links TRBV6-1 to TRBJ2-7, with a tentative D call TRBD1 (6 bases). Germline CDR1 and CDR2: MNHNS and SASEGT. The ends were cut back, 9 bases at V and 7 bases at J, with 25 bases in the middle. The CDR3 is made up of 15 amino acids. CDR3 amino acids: CASKITGPTEGEQYF. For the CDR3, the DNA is TGTGCCAGTAAAATCACAGGGCCAACTGAGGGGGAGCAGTACTTC.

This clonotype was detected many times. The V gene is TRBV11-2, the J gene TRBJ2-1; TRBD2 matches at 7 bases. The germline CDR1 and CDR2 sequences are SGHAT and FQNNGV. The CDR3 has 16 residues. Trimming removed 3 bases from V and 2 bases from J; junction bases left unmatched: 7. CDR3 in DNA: TGTGCCAGCAGCTTTAGGGACGGGACTACCTACAATGAGCAGTTCTTC. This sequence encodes CASSFRDGTTYNEQFF.

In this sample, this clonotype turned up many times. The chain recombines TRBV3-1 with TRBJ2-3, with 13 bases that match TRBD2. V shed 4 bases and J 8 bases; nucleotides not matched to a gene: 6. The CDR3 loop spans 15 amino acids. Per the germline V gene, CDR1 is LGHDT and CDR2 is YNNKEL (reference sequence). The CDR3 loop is CASSPPGTSGVTQYF. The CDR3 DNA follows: TGTGCCAGCAGCCCCCCAGGGACTAGCGGGGTTACGCAGTATTTT.

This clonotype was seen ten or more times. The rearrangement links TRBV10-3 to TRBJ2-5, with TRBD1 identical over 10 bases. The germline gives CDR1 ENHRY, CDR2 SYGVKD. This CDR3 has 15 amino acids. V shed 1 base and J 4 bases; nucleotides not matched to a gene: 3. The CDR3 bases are TGTGCCATCAGTGAGTTAAGACAGGGGGCAGAGACCCAGTACTTC. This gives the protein CAISELRQGAETQYF.

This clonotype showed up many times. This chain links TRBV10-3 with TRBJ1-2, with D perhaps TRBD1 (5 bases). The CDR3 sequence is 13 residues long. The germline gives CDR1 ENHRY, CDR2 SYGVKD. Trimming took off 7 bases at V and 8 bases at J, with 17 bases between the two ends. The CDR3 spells CAIKALQGRGYTF. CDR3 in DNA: TGTGCCATCAAAGCGCTTCAGGGTAGGGGCTACACCTTC.

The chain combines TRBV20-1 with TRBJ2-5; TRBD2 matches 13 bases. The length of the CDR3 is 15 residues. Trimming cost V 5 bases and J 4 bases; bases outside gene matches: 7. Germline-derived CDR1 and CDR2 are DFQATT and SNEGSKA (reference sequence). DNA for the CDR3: TGCAGTGCTCAAACTAGCGGGAGGGCCATAGAGACCCAGTACTTC. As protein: CSAQTSGRAIETQYF.

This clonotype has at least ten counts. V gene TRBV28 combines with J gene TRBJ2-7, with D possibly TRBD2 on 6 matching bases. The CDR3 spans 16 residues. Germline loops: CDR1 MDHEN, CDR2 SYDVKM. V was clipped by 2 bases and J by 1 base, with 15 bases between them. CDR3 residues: CASSLLGRGFSYEQYF. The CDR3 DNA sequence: TGTGCCAGCAGTTTACTAGGACGGGGGTTTTCCTACGAGCAGTACTTC. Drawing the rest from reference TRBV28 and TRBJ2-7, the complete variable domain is DVKVTQSSRYLVKRTGEKVFLECVQDMDHENMFWYRQDPGLGLRLIYFSYDVKMKEKGDIPEGYSVSREKKERFSLILESASTNQTSMYLCASSLLGRGFSYEQYFGPGTRLTVT.

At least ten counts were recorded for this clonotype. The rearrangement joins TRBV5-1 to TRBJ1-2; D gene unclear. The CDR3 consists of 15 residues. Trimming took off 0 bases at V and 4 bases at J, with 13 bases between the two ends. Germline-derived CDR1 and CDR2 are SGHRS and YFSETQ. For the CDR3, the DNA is TGCGCCAGCAGCTTGGCCGGGGTGGGTGGCTATGGCTACACCTTC. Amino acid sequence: CASSLAGVGGYGYTF.

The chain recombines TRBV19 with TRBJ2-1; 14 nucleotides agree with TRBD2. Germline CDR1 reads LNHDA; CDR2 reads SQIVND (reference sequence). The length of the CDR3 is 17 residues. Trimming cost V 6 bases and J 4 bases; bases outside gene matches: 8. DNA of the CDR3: TGTGCCAGTAGGTCGGGACTAGCGGGAGAGTCGTACAATGAGCAGTTCTTC. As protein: CASRSGLAGESYNEQFF.

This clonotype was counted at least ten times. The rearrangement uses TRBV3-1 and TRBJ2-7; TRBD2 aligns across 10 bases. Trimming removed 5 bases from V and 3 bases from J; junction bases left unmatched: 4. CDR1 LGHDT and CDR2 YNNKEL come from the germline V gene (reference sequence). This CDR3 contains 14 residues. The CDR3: CASSVSGRFYEQYF. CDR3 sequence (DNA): TGTGCCAGCAGCGTTAGCGGGAGGTTCTACGAGCAGTACTTC.

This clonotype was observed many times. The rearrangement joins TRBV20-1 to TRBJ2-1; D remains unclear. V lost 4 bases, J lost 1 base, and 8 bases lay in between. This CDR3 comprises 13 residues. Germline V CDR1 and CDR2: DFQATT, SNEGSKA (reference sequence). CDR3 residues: CSAIFGSYNEQFF. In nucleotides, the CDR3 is TGCAGTGCTATCTTTGGATCCTACAATGAGCAGTTCTTC.

CDR3 DNA sequence: TGTGCCAGCAGTTACTCCTTGGGGAGCTACACCTTC. Translating it yields CASSYSLGSYTF. V gene TRBV25-1 combines with J gene TRBJ1-2; no clear D gene. The CDR3 sequence is 12 residues long. V lost 5 bases and J 9 bases, leaving 13 bases between the germline ends. Germline V CDR1 and CDR2: MGHDK, SYGVNS.

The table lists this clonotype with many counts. CDR3 loop: CSARVHQSAGGPRADTQYF. CDR3 nucleotide sequence: TGCAGTGCTAGAGTCCACCAATCAGCGGGAGGGCCGCGTGCAGATACGCAGTATTTT. The chain employs TRBV20-1 and TRBJ2-3, with 10 bases matching TRBD2. The V segment lost 1 base and the J segment 4 bases; nucleotides outside the gene matches: 17. Germline lookup yields CDR1 DFQATT and CDR2 SNEGSKA (reference sequence). The CDR3 contains 19 residues.

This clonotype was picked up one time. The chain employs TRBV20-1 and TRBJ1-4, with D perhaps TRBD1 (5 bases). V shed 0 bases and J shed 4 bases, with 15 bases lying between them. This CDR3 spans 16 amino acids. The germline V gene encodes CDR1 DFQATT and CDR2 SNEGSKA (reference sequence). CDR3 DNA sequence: TGCAGTGCTAGAGATCGGACGCGGGGGAATAATGAAAAACTGTTTTTT. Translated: CSARDRTRGNNEKLFF.